These T cell receptor beta chains were read from a single sample in a study of blood T cells in healthy people across ages. MiXCR, run by TCRdb on the 5' RACE reads, gives a single entry per CDR3 protein. The profile covers 450,000 to 650,000 distinct CDR3 sequences, with under 30% appearing a single time and around 10% taken by the ten largest. These data were also filed under a second study, of T cells of mothers and their children.

The specimen sequenced was blood. The receptors derive from a boy younger than 18 in good health. The CDR3 runs from the conserved cysteine through the conserved F or W. D genes are given only for firm matches. Not all rows give a size; the values are once, few, many and, for expanded clones, a class.

TRBJ1-1,TRBV20-1,-,-,CSASLEEGGTEAFF,TGCAGTGCTAGCCTGGAGGAGGGAGGGACTGAAGCTTTCTTT
TRBJ2-7,TRBV4-2,-,-,CASSQAADYEQYF,TGTGCCAGCAGCCAAGCAGCGGACTACGAGCAGTACTTC
TRBJ2-7,TRBV7-9,-,few,CASRNRRERSEQYF,TGTGCCAGCAGGAATCGGAGGGAGAGGTCCGAGCAGTACTTC
TRBJ2-5,TRBV4-1,TRBD1,-,CASSQVGQGRQETQYF,TGCGCCAGCAGCCAAGTTGGACAGGGTCGGCAAGAGACCCAGTACTTC
TRBJ1-1,TRBV4-3,-,few,CASSQERSLAITEAFF,TGCGCCAGCAGCCAAGAAAGGTCACTGGCGATAACTGAAGCTTTCTTT
TRBJ1-4,TRBV4-3,TRBD1,-,CASSERGQLNEKLFF,TGCGCCAGCAGCGAAAGGGGACAGCTTAACGAAAAACTGTTTTTT
TRBJ2-5,TRBV5-6,TRBD2,-,CASSLAGSSGRTYQETQYF,TGTGCCAGCAGCTTGGCCGGGTCTAGCGGGAGGACGTACCAAGAGACCCAGTACTTC
TRBJ2-2,TRBV5-1,TRBD1,-,CASSSGGTGVNTGELFF,TGCGCCAGCAGCTCCGGCGGGACAGGGGTGAACACCGGGGAGCTGTTTTTT
TRBJ2-4,TRBV20-1,TRBD1,few,CSARGTGVVKNIQYF,TGCAGTGCTAGGGGGACAGGGGTTGTCAAAAACATTCAGTACTTC
TRBJ2-2,TRBV25-1,-,many,CASSDRPDTGELFF,TGTGCCAGCAGTGACAGGCCGGACACCGGGGAGCTGTTTTTT
TRBJ2-3,TRBV4-3,TRBD2,-,CASSQEPASGSTDTQYF,TGCGCCAGCAGCCAAGAGCCCGCTAGCGGTAGCACAGATACGCAGTATTTT
TRBJ2-1,TRBV7-7,TRBD2,-,CASSLSLAGIYEQFF,TGTGCTAGCAGCTTATCACTAGCGGGAATCTATGAGCAGTTCTTC
TRBJ2-3,TRBV14,TRBD1,-,CASRAGQVASDTQYF,TGTGCCAGCAGGGCGGGACAGGTAGCCTCAGATACGCAGTATTTT
TRBJ2-4,TRBV2,-,-,CASSEDWKPNPILAKNIQYF,TGTGCCAGCAGTGAAGATTGGAAGCCGAATCCTATTCTAGCCAAAAACATTCAGTACTTC
TRBJ1-1,TRBV5-1,-,many,CASSSQGGNTEAFF,TGTGCCAGCAGTTCGCAGGGTGGGAACACTGAAGCTTTCTTT
TRBJ1-6,TRBV7-9,-,-,CASSPRGVSSPLHF,TGTGCCAGCAGCCCACGTGGGGTTAGTTCACCCCTCCACTTT
TRBJ2-1,TRBV9,TRBD2,few,CASSTLAGVEEQFF,TGTGCCAGCAGCACGCTAGCGGGGGTCGAGGAGCAGTTCTTC
TRBJ2-7,TRBV11-2,TRBD2,-,CASSLVREWQYF,TGTGCCAGCAGCTTAGTGCGGGAGTGGCAGTACTTC
TRBJ2-1,TRBV9,TRBD2,-,CASSGGLPGYEQFF,TGTGCCAGCAGCGGGGGACTACCGGGGTATGAGCAGTTCTTC
TRBJ2-5,TRBV7-8,TRBD2,few,CASSLAGTRLGSQYF,TGTGCCAGCAGTCTAGCGGGCACCCGTTTAGGGTCCCAGTACTTC
TRBJ2-7,TRBV5-1,TRBD1,-,CASKVDRGYEQYF,TGCGCCAGCAAGGTTGACAGGGGCTACGAGCAGTACTTC
TRBJ2-1,TRBV20-1,-,-,CSARSRESYNEQFF,TGCAGTGCTCGCAGCAGGGAATCCTACAATGAGCAGTTCTTC
TRBJ2-7,TRBV6-2/TRBV6-3,TRBD1,few,CASSYAAGTGIYEQYF,TGTGCCAGCAGTTACGCCGCCGGGACAGGGATCTACGAGCAGTACTTC
TRBJ1-2,TRBV10-3,TRBD1,-,CAISEDRGGGYTF,TGTGCCATCAGTGAAGACAGGGGAGGTGGCTACACCTTC
TRBJ2-2,TRBV7-3,TRBD2,-,CASSLIAGGSGSTGELFF,TGTGCCAGCAGCTTAATAGCGGGAGGCTCGGGAAGCACCGGGGAGCTGTTTTTT
TRBJ1-3,TRBV29-1,TRBD1,-,CSVGQGSTGNTIYF,TGCAGCGTTGGACAGGGGTCAACTGGAAACACCATATATTTT
TRBJ1-5,TRBV28,-,-,CASSLYGRGGNQPQHF,TGTGCCAGCAGTTTATACGGCAGGGGAGGCAATCAGCCCCAGCATTTT
TRBJ2-1,TRBV7-2,-,many,CASSSTGSSYNEQFF,TGTGCCAGCAGCTCGACAGGTAGCTCCTACAATGAGCAGTTCTTC
TRBJ2-7,TRBV18,-,-,CASSPPYGVEQYF,TGTGCCAGCTCACCACCGTACGGGGTCGAGCAGTACTTC